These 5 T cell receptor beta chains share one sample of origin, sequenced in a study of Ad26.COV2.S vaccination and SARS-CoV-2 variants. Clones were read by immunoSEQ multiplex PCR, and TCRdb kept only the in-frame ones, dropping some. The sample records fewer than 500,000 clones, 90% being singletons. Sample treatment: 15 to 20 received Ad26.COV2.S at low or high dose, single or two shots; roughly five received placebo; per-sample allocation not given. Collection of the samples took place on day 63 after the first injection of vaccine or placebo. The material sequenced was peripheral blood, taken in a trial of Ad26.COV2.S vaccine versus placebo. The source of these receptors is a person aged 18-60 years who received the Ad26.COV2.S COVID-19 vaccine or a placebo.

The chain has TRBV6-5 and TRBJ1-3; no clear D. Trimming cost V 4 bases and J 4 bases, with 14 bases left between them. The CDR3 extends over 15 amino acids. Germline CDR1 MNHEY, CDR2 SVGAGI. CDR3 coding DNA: TGTGCCAGCAGTTCGACTGCTGCTCAAGGAAACACCATATATTTT. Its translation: CASSSTAAQGNTIYF.

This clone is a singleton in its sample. The CDR3 sequence: CASSGLQGKNYGYTF. Here the CDR3 DNA reads TGTGCCAGCAGTGGCCTACAGGGGAAAAACTATGGCTACACCTTC. The rearrangement uses TRBV2 and TRBJ1-2; 7 bases agree with TRBD1. Per germline, CDR1 SNHLY and CDR2 FYNNEI. J was trimmed by 2 bases and V by 4 bases; bases with no gene match: 7. CDR3 length: 15 amino acids.

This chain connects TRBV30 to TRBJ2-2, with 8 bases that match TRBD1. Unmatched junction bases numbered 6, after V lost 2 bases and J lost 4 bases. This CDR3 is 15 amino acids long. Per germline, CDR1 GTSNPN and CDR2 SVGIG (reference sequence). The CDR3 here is CAWSLLGQGTGELFF. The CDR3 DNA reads TGTGCCTGGAGTTTACTCGGACAGGGCACCGGGGAGCTGTTTTTT.

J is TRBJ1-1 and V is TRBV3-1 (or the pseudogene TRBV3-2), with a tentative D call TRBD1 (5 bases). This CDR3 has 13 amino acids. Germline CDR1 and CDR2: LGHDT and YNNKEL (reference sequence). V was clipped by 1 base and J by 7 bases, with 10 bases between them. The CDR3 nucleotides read TGTGCCAGCAGCCAAGGACAGAGCCGTGAAGCTTTCTTT. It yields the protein CASSQGQSREAFF.

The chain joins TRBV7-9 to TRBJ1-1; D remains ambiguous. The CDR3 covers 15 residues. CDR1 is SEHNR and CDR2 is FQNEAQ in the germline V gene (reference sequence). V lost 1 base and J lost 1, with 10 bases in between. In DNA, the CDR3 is TGTGCCAGCAGCTTAGTTTTAGGAACGAACACTGAAGCTTTCTTT. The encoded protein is CASSLVLGTNTEAFF.